Below, 27 T cell receptor beta chains from the same sample are listed, as sequenced in a study of T cell changes during pregnancy in multiple sclerosis. TCRdb's copy holds only in-frame clones and misses some; the assay was immunoSEQ multiplex PCR. The data show roughly 120,000 clones, approximately 93% seen once. Source: peripheral blood, taken before pregnancy. These receptors were collected from a female donor with multiple sclerosis, enrolled in a pregnancy study.

The chain couples TRBV6-6 to TRBJ1-2; a possible D gene is TRBD1 (6 bases). This CDR3 has 15 amino acids. From germline, CDR1 is MNHNY and CDR2 SVGAGI (reference sequence). Trimming stripped 5 bases from V and 2 bases from J, with 15 bases between. CDR3 protein: CASSNRDTANYGYTF. The CDR3 DNA follows: TGTGCCAGCAGTAACCGGGACACGGCCAACTATGGCTACACCTTC.

This rearrangement joins TRBV5-1 to TRBJ2-3; TRBD2 matches at 11 bases. V was pared by 4 bases and J by 2 bases, with 12 bases of the junction left unmatched. There are 18 residues in the CDR3. Germline loops: CDR1 SGHRS, CDR2 YFSETQ. The CDR3 DNA reads TGCGCCAGCAGCGCCCTAGCGGGGGGTTTCATCATCACAGATACGCAGTATTTT. As protein: CASSALAGGFIITDTQYF.

The genes are TRBV5-1 and TRBJ2-7, with TRBD2 matching 9 bases. Trimming took 3 bases from V and 6 from J; bases not matched to a gene: 10. CDR1 is SGHRS, CDR2 YFSETQ, per germline. The CDR3 sequence is 15 residues long. CDR3 sequence: CASSSPVAGVTEQYF. CDR3 bases: TGCGCCAGCAGCTCCCCGGTAGCGGGAGTTACCGAGCAGTACTTC.

This clone was seen more than once but under ten times. The chain carries TRBV11-2 and TRBJ1-6; D unresolved. There are 15 residues in the CDR3. Trimming took 3 bases from V and 7 from J, leaving 13 bases between them. The germline V gene encodes CDR1 SGHAT and CDR2 FQNNGV. CDR3 sequence: CASSLSEFRNSPLHF. The DNA for the CDR3 is TGTGCCAGCAGCTTGTCGGAATTCAGGAATTCACCCCTCCACTTT. The full variable domain, completed using reference TRBV11-2 and TRBJ1-6, is EAGVAQSPRYKIIEKRQSVAFWCNPISGHATLYWYQQILGQGPKLLIQFQNNGVVDDSQLPKDRFSAERLKGVDSTLKIQPAKLEDSAVYLCASSLSEFRNSPLHFGNGTRLTVT.

The V call is TRBV5-1, the J call TRBJ2-3, with 10 bases that match TRBD2. CDR3 length: 15 amino acids. Germline V gives CDR1 SGHRS, CDR2 YFSETQ. With 3 bases clipped from V and 7 bases from J, the junction kept 8 bases outside the gene matches. This chain's CDR3 is CASSSSGGASNTQYF. The CDR3 nucleotides are TGCGCCAGCAGCTCTAGCGGGGGCGCTTCAAATACGCAGTATTTT.

The V and J genes are TRBV30 and TRBJ1-1; D uncertain. Germline V CDR1 and CDR2: GTSNPN, SVGIG (reference sequence). This CDR3 has 13 residues. V lost 2 bases to trimming and J lost 1 base, with 8 bases between them. In nucleotides, the CDR3 is TGTGCCTGGAGTTTTGGGCAGAACACTGAAGCTTTCTTT. Translating it yields CAWSFGQNTEAFF.

The chain recombines TRBV6-5 with TRBJ2-7; 9 bases are shared with TRBD2. This CDR3 spans 15 amino acids. Germline loops: CDR1 MNHEY, CDR2 SVGAGI. V lost 6 bases to trimming and J lost 2 bases; unmatched junction nucleotides: 8. CDR3 loop: CASRGLTSGAYEQYF. CDR3 DNA sequence: TGTGCCAGCAGAGGCCTGACTAGCGGCGCCTACGAGCAGTACTTC.

The chain is built from TRBV19 and TRBJ2-1, with 9 positions matching TRBD1. The germline V gene encodes CDR1 LNHDA and CDR2 SQIVND (reference sequence). This CDR3 is 15 amino acids long. V shed 3 bases and J 10 bases; nucleotides not matched to a gene: 10. The CDR3 coding sequence is TGTGCCAGTAGTATTGGGGGACAGGGTAGAGGAGAGCAGTTCTTC. This sequence encodes CASSIGGQGRGEQFF.

DNA of the CDR3: TGTGCCAGCAGTCAAAAGGCGGACTACAATGAGCAGTTCTTC. It encodes CASSQKADYNEQFF. This chain links TRBV6-6 with TRBJ2-1; no reliable D call. The V end was cut by 5 bases, the J end by 3 bases, with 11 bases between. The CDR3 runs 14 residues. Germline assignment: CDR1 MNHNY and CDR2 SVGAGI (reference sequence).

This chain links TRBV5-4 with TRBJ2-5; TRBD1 aligns across 9 bases. This CDR3 region has 14 residues. J was trimmed by 3 bases and V by 1 base; bases with no gene match: 1. The V gene's germline CDR1 is SGHNT and CDR2 YYREEE (reference sequence). The CDR3 DNA sequence: TGTGCCAGCAGCTTGAGGACAGGGGAAGAGACCCAGTACTTC. Translating it yields CASSLRTGEETQYF. The full variable domain, completed using reference TRBV5-4 and TRBJ2-5, is ETGVTQSPTHLIKTRGQQVTLRCSSQSGHNTVSWYQQALGQGPQFIFQYYREEENGRGNFPPRFSGLQFPNYSSELNVNALELDDSALYLCASSLRTGEETQYFGPGTRLLVL.

The chain recombines TRBV20-1 with TRBJ2-1; 7 nucleotides agree with TRBD2. Germline CDR1 DFQATT, CDR2 SNEGSKA (reference sequence). V shed 5 bases, J shed 6 bases, and the junction held 1 base outside the gene matches. The CDR3 totals 11 residues. The CDR3 is CSARTSNEQFF. For the CDR3, the DNA is TGCAGTGCTCGGACTAGCAATGAGCAGTTCTTC.

CDR3 coding DNA: TGTGCCAGCAGTTTATCTGCGCGACAGAGGAACACCGGGGAGCTGTTTTTT. It encodes CASSLSARQRNTGELFF. The chain joins TRBV27 to TRBJ2-2; D is perhaps TRBD1 (5 bases). This CDR3 is 17 amino acids long. Germline CDR1 and CDR2: MNHEY and SMNVEV (reference sequence). Trimming removed 0 bases at V and 1 base at J, with 12 bases between.

This chain connects TRBV7-3 to TRBJ2-2; 9 bases map to TRBD1. The CDR3 length is 15 residues. The V gene's germline CDR1 is SGHTA and CDR2 FQGTGA. Losses at the gene ends were 0 bases for V and 5 bases for J; bases not matched to a gene: 1. DNA for the CDR3: TGTGCCAGCAGCTTAACAGACAGGGGGACCGGGGAGCTGTTTTTT. Translation: CASSLTDRGTGELFF. Combining the CDR3 with reference TRBV7-3 and TRBJ2-2 gives the whole variable domain GAGVSQTPSNKVTEKGKYVELRCDPISGHTALYWYRQSLGQGPEFLIYFQGTGAADDSGLPNDRFFAVRPEGSVSTLKIQRTERGDSAVYLCASSLTDRGTGELFFGEGSRLTVL.

V gene TRBV7-3 combines with J gene TRBJ2-3, with 7 bases matching TRBD1. Germline V lookup: CDR1 SGHTA, CDR2 FQGTGA. This CDR3 has 13 residues. The V segment lost 5 bases and the J segment 4 bases; nucleotides outside the gene matches: 3. In nucleotides, the CDR3 is TGTGCCAGCAGCCGAACAGGGGCAGATACGCAGTATTTT. This translates into CASSRTGADTQYF.

The chain links TRBV2 to TRBJ1-2, with 9 bases that match TRBD1. The germline CDR1 and CDR2 sequences are SNHLY and FYNNEI. V gave up 7 bases and J gave up 4 bases; unmatched junction bases: 7. This CDR3 has 14 residues. The CDR3 loop is CASILTGGVYGYTF. The CDR3 DNA is TGTGCCAGCATCCTCACAGGGGGCGTCTATGGCTACACCTTC.

The rearrangement links TRBV5-1 to TRBJ2-7, with 12 bases matching TRBD2. The germline V gene encodes CDR1 SGHRS and CDR2 YFSETQ. CDR3 size: 17 residues. The V gene end was trimmed by 2 bases and the J gene end by 2 bases; junction bases not matched to a gene: 8. CDR3 sequence: CASSFLPTSGSPYEQYF. In DNA form, the CDR3 reads TGCGCCAGCAGCTTTCTCCCGACTAGCGGGAGTCCCTACGAGCAGTACTTC.

The chain employs TRBV30 and TRBJ2-7; D remains unclear. Germline V gene lookup returns CDR1 GTSNPN and CDR2 SVGIG (reference sequence). Trimming cost V 6 bases and J 4 bases, with 19 bases left between them. The CDR3 contains 14 residues. The CDR3 coding sequence is TGTGCCTGCAGAAACCCTAGACGGTCTTACGAGCAGTACTTC. This sequence encodes CACRNPRRSYEQYF.

CDR3: CASSFSGRVAEKLFF. DNA of the CDR3: TGTGCCAGCAGCTTTTCAGGGAGGGTGGCTGAAAAACTGTTTTTT. V and J are TRBV5-5 and TRBJ1-4; D may be TRBD1 (5 bases). The CDR3 consists of 15 residues. Per germline, CDR1 SGHKS and CDR2 YYEKEE (reference sequence). V was pared by 2 bases and J by 7 bases, with 15 bases between. The full variable domain, with the rest looked up from reference TRBV5-5 and TRBJ1-4, is DAGVTQSPTHLIKTRGQQVTLRCSPISGHKSVSWYQQVLGQGPQFIFQYYEKEERGRGNFPDRFSARQFPNYSSELNVNALLLGDSALYLCASSFSGRVAEKLFFGSGTQLSVL.

This sequence joins TRBV19 and TRBJ1-2; 7 nucleotides agree with TRBD1. The V and J ends lost 3 bases and 6 bases, in that order; junction bases with no gene match: 10. The CDR3 has 15 amino acids. Germline-derived CDR1 and CDR2 are LNHDA and SQIVND (reference sequence). CDR3 nucleotides: TGTGCCAGTAGTATTGGGACAGACGCCCTTCATGGCTACACCTTC. Translating gives CASSIGTDALHGYTF.

The chain is built from TRBV6-5 and TRBJ1-4, with unresolved D. The CDR3 length is 14 residues. Per the germline V gene, CDR1 is MNHEY and CDR2 is SVGAGI. The V gene lost 6 bases and the J gene lost 6 bases, with 14 bases spanning the gap. CDR3 in DNA: TGTGCCAGCAGCCCAGCAGACAAATATGAAAAACTGTTTTTT. Protein product: CASSPADKYEKLFF.

The rearrangement uses TRBV2 and TRBJ2-3, with 7 positions matching TRBD2. The CDR3 has 14 residues. CDR1 SNHLY and CDR2 FYNNEI come from the germline V gene. V shed 6 bases and J 3 bases; nucleotides not matched to a gene: 6. In DNA, the CDR3 is TGTGCCAGCAGGCCCGGGACTAATACAGATACGCAGTATTTT. Encoded protein: CASRPGTNTDTQYF.

The chain recombines TRBV28 with TRBJ2-7; TRBD2 is a possible D gene (5 bases). From germline, CDR1 is MDHEN and CDR2 SYDVKM. This CDR3 contains 17 residues. V dropped 9 bases and J dropped 6 bases, with 30 bases sitting between them. The chain's CDR3 is CASRKEGPLFPPSEQYF. The CDR3 nucleotides are TGTGCCAGTAGAAAAGAGGGCCCACTTTTCCCCCCCTCCGAGCAGTACTTC.

V and J are TRBV11-2 and TRBJ2-1; 9 positions agree with TRBD2. This CDR3 region has 15 residues. Germline V gives CDR1 SGHAT, CDR2 FQNNGV. The V and J ends lost 5 bases and 5 bases, in that order; junction bases with no gene match: 7. CDR3: CASSRSGTSNNEQFF. The DNA of the CDR3 is TGTGCCAGCAGCCGCTCCGGGACTAGCAACAATGAGCAGTTCTTC.

This rearrangement joins TRBV10-3 to TRBJ2-1; D is ambiguous. Germline CDR1 ENHRY, CDR2 SYGVKD. This CDR3 is built from 15 residues. Trimming left V 3 bases short and J 0 bases short, with 9 bases between. CDR3 residues: CAISDQASSYNEQFF. The CDR3 bases are TGTGCCATCAGTGATCAGGCAAGCTCCTACAATGAGCAGTTCTTC.

This rearrangement joins TRBV27 to TRBJ2-3, with 7 bases identical to TRBD1. V lost 5 bases to trimming and J lost 6 bases; unmatched junction nucleotides: 2. The CDR3 totals 12 residues. Germline CDR1 reads MNHEY; CDR2 reads SMNVEV (reference sequence). CDR3 amino acids: CASSLTGDTQYF. DNA of the CDR3: TGTGCCAGCAGTCTGACAGGGGATACGCAGTATTTT.

The V call is TRBV28, the J call TRBJ1-2; TRBD1 matches 7 bases. Unmatched junction bases numbered 15, after V lost 8 bases and J lost 6 bases. The CDR3 is 15 residues long. In germline, CDR1 is MDHEN, CDR2 SYDVKM. For the CDR3, the DNA is TGTGCCAGCGTTACGGGAAGGGGGCGCATTGATGGCTACACCTTC. It codes for CASVTGRGRIDGYTF.

The V call is TRBV28, the J call TRBJ1-1, with D possibly matching TRBD1 (6 bases). Trimming removed 3 bases from V and 4 bases from J, with 9 bases in between. Germline CDR1 reads MDHEN; CDR2 reads SYDVKM. The CDR3 extends over 13 amino acids. The chain's CDR3 is CASSLVGGTEAFF. The CDR3 nucleotides are TGTGCCAGCAGTTTGGTAGGGGGCACTGAAGCTTTCTTT.